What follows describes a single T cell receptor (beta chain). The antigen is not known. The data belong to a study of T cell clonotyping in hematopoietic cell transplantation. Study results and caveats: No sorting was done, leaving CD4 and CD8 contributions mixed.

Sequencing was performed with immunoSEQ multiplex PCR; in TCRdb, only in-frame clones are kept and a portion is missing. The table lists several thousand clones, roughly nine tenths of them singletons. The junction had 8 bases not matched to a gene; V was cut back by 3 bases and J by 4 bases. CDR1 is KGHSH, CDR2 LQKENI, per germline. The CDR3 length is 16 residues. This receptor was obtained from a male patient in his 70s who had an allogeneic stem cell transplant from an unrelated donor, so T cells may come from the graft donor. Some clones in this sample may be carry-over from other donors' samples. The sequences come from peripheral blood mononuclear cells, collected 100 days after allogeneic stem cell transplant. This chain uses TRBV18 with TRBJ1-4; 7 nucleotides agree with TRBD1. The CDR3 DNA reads TGTGCCAGCTCACCGACGGGACAGCCGTTTAATGAAAAACTGTTTTTT. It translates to CASSPTGQPFNEKLFF.